This T cell receptor beta chain came from a study of Tregs in tolerant kidney transplant recipients. Study-level background: Mixed chimerism was transient after nonmyeloablative marrow transplants from related graft donors. General study results and limits: Biological reproducibility was not directly addressed, but technical replication error appeared minimal.

Trimming took 2 bases from V and 7 from J; bases not matched to a gene: 14. CDR3 length: 18 amino acids. About this clone: Its antigen is unidentified. The CDR3 end is not reached by the read, which stops 3 residues before it; the germline J gene fills it in.

Sequencing used immunoSEQ multiplex PCR; TCRdb keeps in-frame clones, though not all of them. The sample has under 35,000 clones. This specimen was CD8+ T cells from blood, taken before the transplant. The chain carries TRBV6-7 and TRBJ2-2, with TRBD2 matching over 9 bases. TRBV6-7 counts as an open reading frame of uncertain function. This TCR derives from a human donor who received a combined kidney and bone marrow transplant. CDR3 bases read: TGTGCCAGCAGTTACCTCCGACTAGCGGAGGAGAGGGGCGGGGAG. Translation gives CASSYLRLAEERGGE. In full, the CDR3 reads CASSYLRLAEERGGELFF.